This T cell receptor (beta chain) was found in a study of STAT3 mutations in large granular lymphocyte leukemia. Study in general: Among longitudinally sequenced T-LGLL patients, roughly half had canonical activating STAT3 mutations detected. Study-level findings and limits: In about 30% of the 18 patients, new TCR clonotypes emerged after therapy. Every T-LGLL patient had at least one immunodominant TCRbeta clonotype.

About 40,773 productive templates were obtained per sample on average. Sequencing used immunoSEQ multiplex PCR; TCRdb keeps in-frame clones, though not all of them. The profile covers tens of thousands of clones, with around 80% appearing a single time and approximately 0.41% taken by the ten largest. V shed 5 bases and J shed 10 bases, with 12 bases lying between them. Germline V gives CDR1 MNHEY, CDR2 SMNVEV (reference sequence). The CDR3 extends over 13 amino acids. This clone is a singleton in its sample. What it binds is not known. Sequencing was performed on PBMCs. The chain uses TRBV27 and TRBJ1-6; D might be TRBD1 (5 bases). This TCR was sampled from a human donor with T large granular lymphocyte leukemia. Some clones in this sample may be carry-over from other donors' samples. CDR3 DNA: TGTGCCAGCAGTGTCCAGGGAGGATCACCCCTCCACTTT. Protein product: CASSVQGGSPLHF.